The rows below give T cell receptor beta chains drawn from one sample of a study of blood T cells in healthy people across ages. One entry per CDR3 protein results from TCRdb running MiXCR on the 5' RACE reads. The repertoire holds about 560,000 distinct CDR3 sequences, with about 27% as singletons. These data are also associated with another study on T cells of mothers and their children.

What was sequenced was blood. The receptors derive from a boy between 2 and 10 years old in good health. Both conserved end residues are part of each CDR3. The D gene is left open where the match is weak. Clone size, where shown, is once, few, many, or a class for clones that have expanded.

TRBJ2-5 | few | TRBV12-5 | TRBD1 | TGTGCTAGTGGATGGGGACCGGGACAGTACCAAGAGACCCAGTACTTC | CASGWGPGQYQETQYF
TRBJ1-2 | NA | TRBV27 | NA | TGTGCCAGCAGTGGGGGGACTAACTATGGCTACACCTTC | CASSGGTNYGYTF
TRBJ1-2 | few | TRBV4-1 | NA | TGCGCCAGCAGCCAAGATAATGTTGGCGGCTACACCTTC | CASSQDNVGGYTF
TRBJ2-1 | NA | TRBV4-3 | TRBD2 | TGCGCCAGCAGCCAAGTTAACCTAGCGGGGATCTACAATGAGCAGTTCTTC | CASSQVNLAGIYNEQFF
TRBJ2-2 | few | TRBV20-1 | NA | TGCAGTGCTAGGGGCGGCCGCTCGAACACCGGGGAGCTGTTTTTT | CSARGGRSNTGELFF
TRBJ2-1 | once | TRBV24-1 | NA | TGTGCCACCAGTTTCACCCCCACAGGTAAGGGGGGCTACAATGAGCAGTTCTTC | CATSFTPTGKGGYNEQFF
TRBJ2-7 | NA | TRBV4-1 | TRBD2 | TGCGCCAGCAGACCTGGACTAGCGGGAGTCTACGAGCAGTACTTC | CASRPGLAGVYEQYF
TRBJ2-3 | few | TRBV7-9 | NA | TGTGCCAGCAGCTTTTACAGGTGGACTTCTAGCACAGATACGCAGTATTTT | CASSFYRWTSSTDTQYF
TRBJ1-2 | NA | TRBV6-2/TRBV6-3 | NA | TGTGCCACCTCGGAAGGGGTTGGCTACACCTTC | CATSEGVGYTF
TRBJ1-5 | NA | TRBV12-3/TRBV12-4 | NA | TGTGCCAGCAGTTTAGTGGGAGGGTTCCAGCCCCAGCATTTT | CASSLVGGFQPQHF
TRBJ2-1 | NA | TRBV7-2 | NA | TGTGCCAGCAGCTTAGCCTGGTGGGCAGGGATCTCCAATGAGCAGTTCTTC | CASSLAWWAGISNEQFF
TRBJ1-1 | NA | TRBV30 | NA | TGTGCCAGTGACAGGCCGAACACTGAAGCTTTCTTT | CASDRPNTEAFF
TRBJ2-5 | NA | TRBV12-3/TRBV12-4 | TRBD2 | TGTGCCAGCACCCTGAGGCTAGCGGGAGGGCCGGGGGAGACCCAGTACTTC | CASTLRLAGGPGETQYF
TRBJ2-5 | NA | TRBV7-7 | NA | TGTGCTAGCAGCCCCGGGGGTCGGGGGCCGATAGAGACCCAGTACTTC | CASSPGGRGPIETQYF
TRBJ2-3 | NA | TRBV18 | NA | TGTGCCAGCTCACCCCTAGCTGGTAACACAGATACGCAGTATTTT | CASSPLAGNTDTQYF
TRBJ1-2 | NA | TRBV27 | NA | TGTGCCAGCAGAAAGGACGGATCAAATAACTATGGCTACACCTTC | CASRKDGSNNYGYTF
TRBJ1-6 | NA | TRBV10-3 | TRBD1 | TGTGCCATCAGTGAGTCTAGGGACAGGGATTCACCCCTCCACTTT | CAISESRDRDSPLHF
TRBJ1-2 | once | TRBV12-3/TRBV12-4 | TRBD1 | TGTGCCAGCAGTCCTTTGACAGGGCCTAACTATGGCTACACCTTC | CASSPLTGPNYGYTF
TRBJ2-1 | NA | TRBV4-1 | NA | TGCGCCAGCAGCTCGGACCCACTCTGGGACAATGAGCAGTTCTTC | CASSSDPLWDNEQFF
TRBJ1-1 | NA | TRBV12-3/TRBV12-4 | NA | TGTGCCAGCAGTTTTAGCGGGGCGGGGACTGAAGCTTTCTTT | CASSFSGAGTEAFF
TRBJ2-7 | few | TRBV18 | TRBD1 | TGTGCCAGCTCGTTCGGGACAGGGGGCAACGAGCAGTACTTC | CASSFGTGGNEQYF
TRBJ2-1 | NA | TRBV29-1 | TRBD1 | TGCAGCGTCGGGACAGGGGTCAATGAGCAGTTCTTC | CSVGTGVNEQFF
TRBJ2-4 | NA | TRBV5-1 | NA | TGCGCCAGCAGCTTAGATCCTGGGGTAGCCAAAAACATTCAGTACTTC | CASSLDPGVAKNIQYF
TRBJ2-5 | NA | TRBV15 | NA | TGTGCCACCAGCGACAGACTACAAGAGACCCAGTACTTC | CATSDRLQETQYF
TRBJ2-1 | NA | TRBV7-9 | NA | TGTGCCAGCAGCTCCAGAAACGGGGGCCATGAGCAGTTCTTC | CASSSRNGGHEQFF
TRBJ2-6 | few | TRBV13 | TRBD1 | TGTGCCAGCAGCATGACAGGGTACGGGGCCAACGTCCTGACTTTC | CASSMTGYGANVLTF
TRBJ2-3 | NA | TRBV5-1 | NA | TGCGCCAGCAGCACTGACGGATCTAGCACAGATACGCAGTATTTT | CASSTDGSSTDTQYF
TRBJ2-1 | NA | TRBV4-3 | NA | TGCGCCAGCAGCCTCTTGGGGGGAGTAGGAGATGAGCAGTTCTTC | CASSLLGGVGDEQFF
TRBJ2-5 | NA | TRBV20-1 | TRBD2 | TGCAGTGCTCGGGGGGAGGGCCAAGAGACCCAGTACTTC | CSARGEGQETQYF